The 21 T cell receptor beta chains presented below share a single source sample, sequenced in a study of OX40 agonist ivuxolimab in advanced cancers. Sequencing used immunoSEQ multiplex PCR; TCRdb keeps in-frame clones, though not all of them. The sample includes about 20,000 clones, 85% to 90% seen only once; the top ten take 23%. Sequencing used CD4+ or CD8+ T cells sorted from blood, obtained in a trial of the OX40 agonist ivuxolimab. These TCRs come from an adult with an advanced solid tumor such as melanoma, head and neck, liver or kidney cancer.

This clone has a single count. The chain couples TRBV28 to TRBJ2-1; 9 bases are a match to TRBD1. This CDR3 contains 16 residues. Germline loops: CDR1 MDHEN, CDR2 SYDVKM. V gave up 4 bases and J gave up 3 bases; unmatched junction bases: 7. CDR3 sequence (DNA): TGTGCCAGCAGTTCCTTGGGACAGGGAAGCTACAATGAGCAGTTCTTC. Its protein is CASSSLGQGSYNEQFF. The full variable domain, rest sourced from reference TRBV28 and TRBJ2-1, is DVKVTQSSRYLVKRTGEKVFLECVQDMDHENMFWYRQDPGLGLRLIYFSYDVKMKEKGDIPEGYSVSREKKERFSLILESASTNQTSMYLCASSSLGQGSYNEQFFGPGTRLTVL.

This chain links TRBV28 with TRBJ1-2; D is ambiguous. V was clipped by 3 bases and J by 4 bases, with 9 bases between them. The V gene's germline CDR1 is MDHEN and CDR2 SYDVKM. This CDR3 contains 13 residues. CDR3 amino acids: CASSFRPVYGYTF. The CDR3 DNA sequence: TGTGCCAGCAGTTTTAGGCCAGTCTATGGCTACACCTTC.

This clone has more than one count but fewer than ten. V is TRBV18 and J is TRBJ2-7; a weak D match, TRBD1 (5 bases). The CDR3 sequence is 18 residues long. CDR1 is KGHSH and CDR2 is LQKENI in the germline V gene. Trimming removed 0 bases from V and 3 bases from J, with 21 bases in between. CDR3 coding DNA: TGTGCCAGCTCACCACCGGAAGCAGTCCGAGACAGTTTCTACGAGCAGTACTTC. Protein: CASSPPEAVRDSFYEQYF.

The chain couples TRBV27 to TRBJ2-3, with D tentatively TRBD1 (5 bases). CDR1 and CDR2 (germline): MNHEY, SMNVEV (reference sequence). This CDR3 spans 15 amino acids. V lost 2 bases, J lost 1 base, and 10 bases lay in between. The CDR3 DNA sequence: TGTGCCAGCAGTTTAGGGGCTATCGGCACAGATACGCAGTATTTT. It yields the protein CASSLGAIGTDTQYF.

This clone came up once. V is TRBV5-6 and J is TRBJ2-1, with D unclear. The germline V and J ends were trimmed by 2 bases and 9 bases, with 12 bases remaining between them. The CDR3 extends over 13 amino acids. Germline loops: CDR1 SGHDT, CDR2 YYEEEE. CDR3 region: CASSLVGNGEQFF. The CDR3 coding sequence is TGTGCCAGCAGCTTAGTAGGGAACGGTGAGCAGTTCTTC. The whole variable domain, filled in from reference TRBV5-6 and TRBJ2-1, reads DAGVTQSPTHLIKTRGQQVTLRCSPKSGHDTVSWYQQALGQGPQFIFQYYEEEERQRGNFPDRFSGHQFPNYSSELNVNALLLGDSALYLCASSLVGNGEQFFGPGTRLTVL.

This clone is labeled as medium-sized. The chain employs TRBV6-1 and TRBJ2-3, with D perhaps given as TRBD1 or TRBD2 (5 bases each). The V gene's germline CDR1 is MNHNS and CDR2 SASEGT. This CDR3 contains 14 residues. The V end lost 8 bases, the J end lost 0 bases, and 12 bases lay between the germline ends. This CDR3 reads CASAGTASTDTQYF. CDR3 in DNA: TGTGCCAGCGCCGGGACGGCCAGCACAGATACGCAGTATTTT.

V and J are TRBV5-1 and TRBJ2-7, with D possibly being TRBD1 (6 bases). The CDR3 is 15 amino acids. V was clipped by 1 base and J by 3 bases, with 14 bases between them. CDR1 and CDR2 from the germline V gene are SGHRS and YFSETQ. Written as DNA, the CDR3 is TGCGCCAGCAGCTTGCGACAGGCAAGGGGCTACGAGCAGTACTTC. The encoded protein is CASSLRQARGYEQYF.

The chain joins TRBV5-6 to TRBJ1-5, with D possibly being TRBD1 (5 bases). CDR1 and CDR2 from the germline V gene are SGHDT and YYEEEE. Trimming removed 0 bases at V and 3 bases at J, with 7 bases between. The CDR3 has 14 amino acids. The CDR3 protein is CASSLGQSNQPQHF. In DNA, the CDR3 is TGTGCCAGCAGCTTGGGACAGTCCAATCAGCCCCAGCATTTT.

The chain uses TRBV7-2 and TRBJ2-5, with D maybe TRBD2 (5 bases). There are 16 residues in the CDR3. The germline V and J ends were trimmed by 1 base and 4 bases, with 16 bases remaining between them. The V gene's germline CDR1 is SGHTA and CDR2 FQGNSA. The CDR3 region has the DNA TGTGCCAGCAGCTTAGGGGAATCTTTCGGGGTAGAGACCCAGTACTTC. Translating it yields CASSLGESFGVETQYF.

This clone was seen just once. A read error may produce the germline difference seen at one junction end. The chain is built from TRBV9 and TRBJ1-1; D uncertain. In germline, CDR1 is SGDLS, CDR2 YYNGEE. The CDR3 extends over 15 amino acids. The CDR3 sequence is CASSVGQSANTETFF. In DNA, the CDR3 is TGTGCCAGCAGCGTAGGCCAGTCAGCGAACACTGAAACTTTCTTT.

This rearrangement joins TRBV7-9 to TRBJ2-1; 10 bases fit TRBD2. This CDR3 has 18 amino acids. Germline V CDR1 and CDR2: SEHNR, FQNEAQ (reference sequence). Trimming at V came to 4 bases and at J to 6 bases, leaving 15 bases not matched to a gene. The CDR3 sequence: CASSSLRGERGGLNEQFF. The CDR3 region has the DNA TGTGCCAGCAGCTCCCTCAGGGGGGAGCGGGGGGGCCTCAATGAGCAGTTCTTC.

This sequence joins TRBV5-6 and TRBJ1-2; perhaps TRBD1 as D (5 bases). Germline CDR1 reads SGHDT; CDR2 reads YYEEEE. The CDR3 consists of 14 residues. Trimming stripped 2 bases from V and 8 bases from J, with 16 bases between. Here the CDR3 DNA reads TGTGCCAGCAGCTTTCCGCAGGGATTGGAGGGCTACACCTTC. It translates to CASSFPQGLEGYTF.

This chain connects TRBV28 to TRBJ1-3, with 9 bases matching TRBD1. CDR3 length: 15 amino acids. Germline values: CDR1 MDHEN, CDR2 SYDVKM. The junction had 6 bases not matched to a gene; V was cut back by 6 bases and J by 3 bases. The CDR3 DNA reads TGTGCCAGCAGCGTTTACAGGGGGCGTGGAAACACCATATATTTT. Protein product: CASSVYRGRGNTIYF.

This clone has only a few counts. This chain connects TRBV11-2 to TRBJ2-7; 7 positions agree with TRBD1. The V and J ends lost 5 bases and 6 bases, in that order; junction bases with no gene match: 7. Germline CDR1 SGHAT, CDR2 FQNNGV. The CDR3 runs 13 residues. CDR3: CASSTGQVAEQYF. In DNA form, the CDR3 reads TGTGCCAGCAGCACCGGACAGGTGGCCGAGCAGTACTTC.

The J gene is TRBJ1-5, the V gene TRBV27; D remains unclear. Trimming took off 1 base at V and 7 bases at J, with 8 bases between the two ends. Germline V gene data show CDR1 as MNHEY and CDR2 as SMNVEV (reference sequence). The CDR3 runs to 13 residues. Here the CDR3 reads CASSLLGGQPQHF. The CDR3 DNA follows: TGTGCCAGCAGTTTATTGGGAGGGCAGCCCCAGCATTTT.

J is TRBJ2-3 and V is TRBV7-9; 8 bases line up with TRBD2. Trimming cost V 5 bases and J 2 bases; bases outside gene matches: 6. The CDR3 consists of 15 residues. Germline-derived CDR1 and CDR2 are SEHNR and FQNEAQ (reference sequence). The chain's CDR3 is CASSMTSAYTDTQYF. CDR3 sequence (DNA): TGTGCCAGCAGCATGACTAGCGCCTACACAGATACGCAGTATTTT.

The chain carries TRBV27 and TRBJ1-1; maybe TRBD1 (6 bases). Trimming took off 5 bases at V and 4 bases at J, with 14 bases between the two ends. The CDR3 consists of 14 residues. Germline CDR1 MNHEY, CDR2 SMNVEV (reference sequence). The CDR3 bases are TGTGCCAGCAGTCAACTTCTCAGGGGCACTGAAGCTTTCTTT. Its protein is CASSQLLRGTEAFF.

The chain joins TRBV28 to TRBJ1-3, with TRBD1 matching 11 bases. The V gene's germline CDR1 is MDHEN and CDR2 SYDVKM. The CDR3 has 16 amino acids. Trimming took 6 bases from V and 3 from J; bases not matched to a gene: 7. CDR3 DNA sequence: TGTGCCAGCAGCTCCGGACAGGGGGCCTATGGAAACACCATATATTTT. Translated, it gives CASSSGQGAYGNTIYF.

The chain carries TRBV27 and TRBJ2-5; 8 nucleotides align to TRBD2. This CDR3 region has 14 residues. V was pared by 4 bases and J by 4 bases, with 5 bases of the junction left unmatched. Germline values: CDR1 MNHEY, CDR2 SMNVEV (reference sequence). CDR3 coding DNA: TGTGCCAGCAGTTACGGGGGGGCCTTAGAGACCCAGTACTTC. It codes for CASSYGGALETQYF.

This chain joins TRBV11-1 and TRBJ2-7; possibly TRBD1 for D (5 bases). CDR1 and CDR2 (germline): SGHAT, FQDESV (reference sequence). CDR3 length: 12 amino acids. With 1 base removed from V and 11 bases from J, the gap between germline ends came to 12 bases. The CDR3 protein is CASSLERRVEYF. The CDR3 nucleotides read TGTGCCAGCAGCTTAGAGCGCAGGGTCGAGTACTTC.

V is TRBV4-1 and J is TRBJ1-1, with D tentatively TRBD1 (5 bases). Trimming removed 1 base from V and 5 bases from J, with 11 bases in between. The CDR3 runs 14 residues. CDR1 and CDR2 from the germline V gene are MGHRA and YSYEKL. Here the CDR3 DNA reads TGCGCCAGCAGCCAAGTTTCGGGGGGGACTGAAGCTTTCTTT. Its translation is CASSQVSGGTEAFF.